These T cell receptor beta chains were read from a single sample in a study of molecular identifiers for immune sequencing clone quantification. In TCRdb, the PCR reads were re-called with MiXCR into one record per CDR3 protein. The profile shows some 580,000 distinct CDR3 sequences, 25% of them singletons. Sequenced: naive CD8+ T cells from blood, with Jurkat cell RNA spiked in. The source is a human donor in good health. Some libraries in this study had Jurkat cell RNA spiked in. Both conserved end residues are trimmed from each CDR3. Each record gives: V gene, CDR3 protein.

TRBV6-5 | ASSPDSGRNEQY
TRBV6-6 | ASSYVWGRNEQF
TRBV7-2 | ASSPPVGSDEQF
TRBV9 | ASSVEGHTQY
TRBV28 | ASSEPGLENEKLF
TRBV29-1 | STEGFGTDTQY
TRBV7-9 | ARTTTPGQTSSSYNEQF
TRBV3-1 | ASSQDDKVANEKLF
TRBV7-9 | ARSEEVSYRAPF
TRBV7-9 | ASSPRDRVSEEQY
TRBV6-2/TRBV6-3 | ASSYSAQTMNTEAF
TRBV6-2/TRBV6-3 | ASSQYSRGTEAF
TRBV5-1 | ASSPRDRGLEQY
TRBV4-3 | ASSQDSGGPNEQF
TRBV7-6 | ASSFPRRGPYTGELF
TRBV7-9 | ASSPWGGGATDTQY
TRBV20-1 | SARDLFRAGVEKETQY
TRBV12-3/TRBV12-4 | ASRLSSTDTQY
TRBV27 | ASSPLGVYKETQY
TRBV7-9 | ASSPGQANEKLF
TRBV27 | ASSTRDRAFATEAF
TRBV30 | AWGFVGGYRGAQY
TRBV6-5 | ASSSRWEQY
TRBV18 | ASSPNRGTDEAF
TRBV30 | AWSHFSGYEQY
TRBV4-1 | ASSQESYWALQMNTEAF
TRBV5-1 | ASSSNPTENTEAF
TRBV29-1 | SATLIYGYT
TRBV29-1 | SVASGLYGYT
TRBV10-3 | AISDVGTSYEQY
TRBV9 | ASSVEGAPYEQY
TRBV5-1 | ASSLVTSREETQY
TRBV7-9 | ASQNRDRNEKLF
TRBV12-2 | ASRLGGKGLAGSPNEQY
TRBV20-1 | SARDVGWSDTEAF
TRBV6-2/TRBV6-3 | ASSYTGPSETQY
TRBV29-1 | SVVTGNGYT
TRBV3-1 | ASSQVGGLAYGYT
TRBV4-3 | ASSQDPPTGGIYEQY
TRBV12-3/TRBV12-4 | ASSYTDTGELF
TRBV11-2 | ASSQTGGLYDEQF
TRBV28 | AGSSSGYSDRGRQF
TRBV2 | ASSATREGSVRQETQY
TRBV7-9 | ASSLFNTNTGELF
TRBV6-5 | PSSTGQGITVYGYT
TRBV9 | ARRAGGGTYEQY